This T cell receptor (beta chain) was captured by sequencing in a study of cytomegalovirus exposure and HLA in healthy donors. General study results and limits: Overall, around 160 TCR beta chains were annotated as cytomegalovirus-associated. CMV serostatus was the sole immune exposure information available.

CDR1 is SGHKS, CDR2 YYEKEE, per germline (reference sequence). With 7 bases clipped from V and 7 bases from J, the junction kept 5 bases outside the gene matches. This CDR3 has 15 amino acids. Primers for the PCR totalled 60 Vbeta and 13 Jbeta. Assay: immunoSEQ multiplex PCR; the TCRdb copy retains only in-frame clones and omits some. The sample yields about 160,000 clones, 82% seen once. This clone appeared a few times. Its specificity is not known. The sequenced material came from PBMCs. This TCR came from a man between 50 and 59 years old in good health and CMV-seropositive. The chain combines TRBV5-5 with TRBJ2-2, with 15 bases matching TRBD2. CDR3 DNA: TGTGCCAGCGCGGGACTAGCGGGAGGAGGCGGGGAGCTGTTTTTT. Encoded protein: CASAGLAGGGGELFF.